This T cell receptor (beta chain) was captured by sequencing in a study of T-cell reconstitution after alpha-beta-depleted transplantation in children. As regards this clonotype: The antigen is unknown.

Points from the study as a whole: From newly produced T cells came most of the T-cell counts and diversity one year after transplant.

The CDR3 covers 16 residues. V shed 2 bases, J shed 6 bases, and the junction held 9 bases outside the gene matches. In germline, CDR1 is SGHDT, CDR2 YYEEEE. Unique molecular identifiers were incorporated during preparation of the TCRbeta library. Using its own MiXCR run on the PCR reads, TCRdb lists one record per CDR3 protein. Seen here are 610,000 or so distinct CDR3 sequences, approximately 30% observed once, and the top ten hold around 36%. J is TRBJ2-1 and V is TRBV5-6; 9 bases match TRBD2. The starting material was PBMCs, obtained before TCRalphabeta/CD19-depleted stem cell transplant. This receptor was obtained from a boy in the first two years of life with Wiskott-Aldrich syndrome, due to receive a stem cell transplant. The chain's CDR3 is CASSFIAGVSGNEQFF. The CDR3 DNA follows: TGTGCCAGCAGCTTTATAGCGGGAGTGTCTGGCAATGAGCAGTTCTTC.